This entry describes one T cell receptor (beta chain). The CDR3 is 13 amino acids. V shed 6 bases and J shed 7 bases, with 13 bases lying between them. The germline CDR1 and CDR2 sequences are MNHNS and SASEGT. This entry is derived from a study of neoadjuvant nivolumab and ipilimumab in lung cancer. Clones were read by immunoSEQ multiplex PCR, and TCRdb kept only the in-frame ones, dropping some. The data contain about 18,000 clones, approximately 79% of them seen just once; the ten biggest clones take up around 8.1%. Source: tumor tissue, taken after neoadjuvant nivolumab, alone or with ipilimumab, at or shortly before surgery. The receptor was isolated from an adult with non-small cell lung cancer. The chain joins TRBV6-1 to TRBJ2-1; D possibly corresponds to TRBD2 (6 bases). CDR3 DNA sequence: TGTGCCAGCAGGGACTACCCCACGAATGAGCAGTTCTTC. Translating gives CASRDYPTNEQFF.